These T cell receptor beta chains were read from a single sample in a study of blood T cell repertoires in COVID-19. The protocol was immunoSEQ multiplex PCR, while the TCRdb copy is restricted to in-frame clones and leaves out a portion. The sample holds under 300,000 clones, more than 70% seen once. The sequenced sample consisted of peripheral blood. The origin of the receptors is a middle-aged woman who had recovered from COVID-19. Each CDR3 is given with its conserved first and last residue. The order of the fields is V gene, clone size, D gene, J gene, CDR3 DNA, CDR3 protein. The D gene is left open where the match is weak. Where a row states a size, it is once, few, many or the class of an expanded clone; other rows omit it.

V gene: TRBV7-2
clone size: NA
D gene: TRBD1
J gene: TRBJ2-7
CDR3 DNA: TGTGCCAGCAGCCAGGGGGTCTCTTTTTCCTACGAGCAGTACTTC
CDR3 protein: CASSQGVSFSYEQYF

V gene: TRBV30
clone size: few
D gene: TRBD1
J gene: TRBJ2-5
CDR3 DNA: TGTGCCTACGACAGGGGCAACCAAGAGACCCAGTACTTC
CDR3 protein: CAYDRGNQETQYF

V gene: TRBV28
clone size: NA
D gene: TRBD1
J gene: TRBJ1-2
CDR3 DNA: TGTGCCAGCAGCCGTACCGGGACAGGGACGGACTATGGCTACACCTTC
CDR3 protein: CASSRTGTGTDYGYTF

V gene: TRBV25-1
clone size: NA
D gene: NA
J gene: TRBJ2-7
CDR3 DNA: TGTGCCAGCAGTGATATGAGGGACTACGAGCAGTACTTC
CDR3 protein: CASSDMRDYEQYF

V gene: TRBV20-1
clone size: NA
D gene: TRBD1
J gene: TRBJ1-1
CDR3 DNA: TGCAGTGCTAGTCGAGGGGGCGCGGAGGAAGCTTTCTTT
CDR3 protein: CSASRGGAEEAFF

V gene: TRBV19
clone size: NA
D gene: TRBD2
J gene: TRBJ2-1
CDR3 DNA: TGTGCCAGTAGAGCCGGGACTAGCTCCAATGAGCAGTTCTTC
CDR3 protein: CASRAGTSSNEQFF

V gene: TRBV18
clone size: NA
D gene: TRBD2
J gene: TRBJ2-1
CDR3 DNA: TGTGCCAGCTCATCCATAGCGGGGGGGCGTAATGAGCAGTTCTTC
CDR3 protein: CASSSIAGGRNEQFF

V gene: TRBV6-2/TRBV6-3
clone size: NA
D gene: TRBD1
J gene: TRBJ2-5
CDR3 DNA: TGTGCCAGCAGTTACTCTACGGGGACAGGAGCGAAGACCCAGTACTTC
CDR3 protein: CASSYSTGTGAKTQYF

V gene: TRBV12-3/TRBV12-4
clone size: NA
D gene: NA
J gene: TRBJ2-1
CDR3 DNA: TGTGCCAGCACGTCCCCGGGGGACAATGAGCAGTTCTTC
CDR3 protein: CASTSPGDNEQFF

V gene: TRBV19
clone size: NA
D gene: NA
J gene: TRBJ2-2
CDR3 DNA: TGTGCCAGTAGTGCTCTCCGGGACACTGTCGTCGGGGAGCTGTTTTTT
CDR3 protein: CASSALRDTVVGELFF

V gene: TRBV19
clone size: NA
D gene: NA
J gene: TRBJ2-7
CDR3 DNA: TGTGCCAGTAGTATTGGGGACTGGTCCTACGAGCAGTACTTC
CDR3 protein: CASSIGDWSYEQYF

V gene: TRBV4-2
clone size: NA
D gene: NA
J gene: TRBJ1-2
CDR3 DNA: TGTGCCAGCAGCCACGAGGCGGAGGGTTCCTATGGCTACACCTTC
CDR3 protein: CASSHEAEGSYGYTF

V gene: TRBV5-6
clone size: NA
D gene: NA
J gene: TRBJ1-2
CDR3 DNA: TGTGCCAGCAGCTTGGCGACGGGGTTTCGGAGTTATGGCTACACCTTC
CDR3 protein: CASSLATGFRSYGYTF

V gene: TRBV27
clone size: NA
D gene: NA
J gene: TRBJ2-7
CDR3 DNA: TGTGCCAGCAGTTGGACTAAGTCGGCCTACGAGCAGTACTTC
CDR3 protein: CASSWTKSAYEQYF

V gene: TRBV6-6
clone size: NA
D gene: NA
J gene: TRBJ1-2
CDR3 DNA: TGTGCCAGCAGCTCGATTTGGGACATCAAGGATGGCTACACCTTC
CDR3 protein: CASSSIWDIKDGYTF

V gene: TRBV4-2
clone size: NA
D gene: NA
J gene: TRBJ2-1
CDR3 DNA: TGTGCCAGCAGCCGACCCTTAGCGGATGAGCAGTTCTTC
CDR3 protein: CASSRPLADEQFF

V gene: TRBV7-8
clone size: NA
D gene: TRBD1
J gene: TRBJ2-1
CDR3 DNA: TGTGCCAGCAGCTGGCCGGGACAGGGGGCTGTGCTTTCCTTCTACAATGAGCAGTTCTTC
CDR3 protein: CASSWPGQGAVLSFYNEQFF

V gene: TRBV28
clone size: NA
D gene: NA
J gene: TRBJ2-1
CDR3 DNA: TGTGCCAGCAGTTTGGGACTCCAGTACTTGGAGCAGTTCTTC
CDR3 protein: CASSLGLQYLEQFF

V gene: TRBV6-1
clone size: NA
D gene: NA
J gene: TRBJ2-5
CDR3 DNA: TGTGCCAGCAGTTCCAATCTCCCACGGGAGACCCAGTACTTC
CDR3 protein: CASSSNLPRETQYF

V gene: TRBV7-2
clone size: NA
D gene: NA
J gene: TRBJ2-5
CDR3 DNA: TGTGCCAGCAGCTTAGATCCCGGGACCCAGTACTTC
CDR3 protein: CASSLDPGTQYF

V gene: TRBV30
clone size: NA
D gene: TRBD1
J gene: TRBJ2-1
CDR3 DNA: TGTGCCAGGGACAGGTCGGGGTACAATGAGCAGTTCTTC
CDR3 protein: CARDRSGYNEQFF

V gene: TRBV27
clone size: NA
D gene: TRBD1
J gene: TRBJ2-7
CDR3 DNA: TGTGCCAGCAGACCGACAGGGTACCACGAGCAGTACTTC
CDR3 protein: CASRPTGYHEQYF

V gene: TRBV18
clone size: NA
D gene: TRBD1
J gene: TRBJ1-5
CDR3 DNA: TGTGCCAGCTCACCAGGGACAGGGGGCAAGAGTGACAATCAGCCCCAGCATTTT
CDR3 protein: CASSPGTGGKSDNQPQHF

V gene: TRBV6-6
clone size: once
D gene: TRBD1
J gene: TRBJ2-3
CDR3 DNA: TGTGCCAGCAGTTACCGGACAGGGAAGGCAGATACGCAGTATTTT
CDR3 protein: CASSYRTGKADTQYF

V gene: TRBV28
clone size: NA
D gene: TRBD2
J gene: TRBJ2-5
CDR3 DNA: TGTGCCAGCAGCCCCCGGGGTAGCGGGGGACGGCAAGAGACCCAGTACTTC
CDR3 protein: CASSPRGSGGRQETQYF

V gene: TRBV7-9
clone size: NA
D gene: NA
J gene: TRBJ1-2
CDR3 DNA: TGTGCCAGCAGCCCCGCTCTCACAGCTAACTATGGCTACACCTTC
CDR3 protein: CASSPALTANYGYTF

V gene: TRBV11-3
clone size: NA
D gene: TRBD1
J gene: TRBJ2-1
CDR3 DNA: TGTGCCAGCAGCTCTCGACAGGGGGCTATCCATGAGCAGTTCTTC
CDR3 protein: CASSSRQGAIHEQFF

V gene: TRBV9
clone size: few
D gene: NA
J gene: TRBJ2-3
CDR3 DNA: TGTGCCAGCAGCGTTATCGGGAGCGGCAGGGATACGCAGTATTTT
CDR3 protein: CASSVIGSGRDTQYF

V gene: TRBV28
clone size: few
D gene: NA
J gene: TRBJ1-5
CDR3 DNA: TGTGCCAGCAGTTTAGGGCTTAGCAATCAGCCCCAGCATTTT
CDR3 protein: CASSLGLSNQPQHF

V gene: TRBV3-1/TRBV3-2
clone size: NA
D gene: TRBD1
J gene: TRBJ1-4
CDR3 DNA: TGTGCCAGCAGCCAAATGGACAGGGGGCTAGCTAATGAAAAACTGTTTTTT
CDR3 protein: CASSQMDRGLANEKLFF

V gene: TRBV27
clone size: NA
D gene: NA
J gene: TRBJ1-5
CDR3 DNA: TGTGCCAGCAGTTTAGGTGGGCAGGGTCATCAGCCCCAGCATTTT
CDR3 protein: CASSLGGQGHQPQHF

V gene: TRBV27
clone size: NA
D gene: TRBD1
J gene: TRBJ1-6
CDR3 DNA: TGTGCCAGCAGTTTCGGGACAGGGGTAGCCTATAATTCACCCCTCCACTTT
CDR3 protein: CASSFGTGVAYNSPLHF

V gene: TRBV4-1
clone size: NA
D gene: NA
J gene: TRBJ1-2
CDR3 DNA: TGCGCCAGCAGCCTCACGGGGGACGGTAACTTCTATGGCTACACCTTC
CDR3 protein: CASSLTGDGNFYGYTF

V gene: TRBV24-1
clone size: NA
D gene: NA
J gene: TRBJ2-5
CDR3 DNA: TGTGCCACCAGCCCCCAGGGGGGAGGCCAAGAGACCCAGTACTTC
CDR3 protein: CATSPQGGGQETQYF

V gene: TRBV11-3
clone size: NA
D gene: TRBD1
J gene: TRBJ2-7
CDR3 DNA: TGTGCCAGCAGCGTGACAGGGGGATACGAGCAGTACTTC
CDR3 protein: CASSVTGGYEQYF

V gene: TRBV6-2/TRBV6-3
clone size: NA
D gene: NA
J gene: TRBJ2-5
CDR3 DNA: TGTGCCAGCAGCCAAGGGGGTCGCCAACGGACCCAGTACTTC
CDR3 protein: CASSQGGRQRTQYF

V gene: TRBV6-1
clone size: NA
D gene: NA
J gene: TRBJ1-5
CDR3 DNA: TGTGCCAGCAGTGAGGTAGGACAGCGCAATCAGCCCCAGCATTTT
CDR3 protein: CASSEVGQRNQPQHF

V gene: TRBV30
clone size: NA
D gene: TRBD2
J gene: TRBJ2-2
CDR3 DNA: TGTGCCTGGAGAGGACTAGCCTCGAACACCGGGGAGCTGTTTTTT
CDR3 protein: CAWRGLASNTGELFF

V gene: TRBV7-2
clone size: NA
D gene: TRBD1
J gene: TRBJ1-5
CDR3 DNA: TGTGCCAGCAGCCTTGACAGGGTAGGTCAGCCCCAGCATTTT
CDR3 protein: CASSLDRVGQPQHF

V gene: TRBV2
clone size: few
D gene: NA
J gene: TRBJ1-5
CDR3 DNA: TGTGCCAGCACGGGTACACTAAATAATCAGCCCCAGCATTTT
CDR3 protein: CASTGTLNNQPQHF

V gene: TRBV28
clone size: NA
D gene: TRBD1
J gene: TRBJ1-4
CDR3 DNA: TGTGCCAGCAGCCCGGACAGGGTTAACCGAAACGGGGCAAAACTGTTTTTT
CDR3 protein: CASSPDRVNRNGAKLFF